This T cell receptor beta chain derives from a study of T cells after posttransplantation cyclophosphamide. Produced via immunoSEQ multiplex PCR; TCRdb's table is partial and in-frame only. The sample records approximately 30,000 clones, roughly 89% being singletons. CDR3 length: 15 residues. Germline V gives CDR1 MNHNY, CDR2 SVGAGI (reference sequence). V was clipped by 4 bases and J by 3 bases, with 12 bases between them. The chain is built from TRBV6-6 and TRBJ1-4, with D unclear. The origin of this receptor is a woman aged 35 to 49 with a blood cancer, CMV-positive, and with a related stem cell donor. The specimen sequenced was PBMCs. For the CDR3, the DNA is TGTGCCAGCAGTTCCCTTGACAAAGCTAATGAAAAACTGTTTTTT. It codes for CASSSLDKANEKLFF.